A single sample gave rise to the 32 T cell receptor beta chains below, sequenced in a study of blood T cells in healthy people across ages. For the second PCR, which ran for about 6 to 11 cycles, a sample-barcoded 5' primer and a J-beta primer mix were used. TCRdb called the 5' RACE reads again in MiXCR, with one record for every CDR3 protein. The data contain about 800,000 distinct CDR3 sequences, 25% of them singletons. These same data were also listed under a study on T cells of mothers and their children.

The sample consisted of blood. Receptors originate from a boy between 10 and 17 years old in good health.

The V and J genes are TRBV4-3 and TRBJ1-2, with unresolved D. Trimming left V 1 base short and J 10 bases short, with 19 bases between. This CDR3 has 15 residues. Germline CDR1 is LGHNA and CDR2 is YSLEER. Written as DNA, the CDR3 is TGCGCCAGCAGCCAAGTTCTAGCCCTGTCTAAGGACTACACCTTC. It translates to CASSQVLALSKDYTF.

This clonotype appeared a few times. V and J are TRBV7-8 and TRBJ2-7, with TRBD1 matching over 8 bases. CDR1 SGHVS and CDR2 FQNEAQ come from the germline V gene. This CDR3 has 15 residues. The V segment lost 2 bases and the J segment 5 bases; nucleotides outside the gene matches: 8. The CDR3 DNA reads as TGTGCCAGCAGCTTAAACCTGGACAGGGTAAACGAGCAGTACTTC. Translation gives CASSLNLDRVNEQYF.

The CDR3 region is CASSYPRDRSTGELFF. The CDR3 coding sequence is TGTGCCAGCAGTTACCCCCGGGACAGGTCGACCGGGGAGCTGTTTTTT. The chain is built from TRBV6-6 and TRBJ2-2, with TRBD1 matching over 8 bases. This CDR3 comprises 16 residues. V lost 2 bases and J lost 5; bases outside the gene matches: 7. Germline lookup yields CDR1 MNHNY and CDR2 SVGAGI (reference sequence).

CDR3 residues: CATSEAKSSGANVLTF. For the CDR3, the DNA is TGTGCCACCAGTGAGGCCAAATCCTCTGGGGCCAACGTCCTGACTTTC. The chain joins TRBV24-1 to TRBJ2-6; D is uncertain. V was cut by 4 bases and J by 0 bases, with 9 bases left in between. The CDR3 is 16 residues long. The germline V gene has CDR1 KGHDR and CDR2 SFDVKD.

This clonotype occurred a few times. This rearrangement joins TRBV7-2 to TRBJ2-3; D possibly matches TRBD1 or TRBD2 (7 bases each). V was pared by 5 bases and J by 5 bases, with 20 bases between. Germline V gene data show CDR1 as SGHTA and CDR2 as FQGNSA. The CDR3 consists of 16 residues. The CDR3 DNA sequence: TGTGCCAGCAGCCCCCAGGGGGGGGTGGCAAGAGATACGCAGTATTTT. Its translation: CASSPQGGVARDTQYF.

This clonotype was counted a few times. The rearrangement joins TRBV29-1 to TRBJ2-6, with a weak D call TRBD2 (6 bases). With 5 bases removed from V and 0 bases from J, the gap between germline ends came to 8 bases. The CDR3 is 14 residues long. From germline, CDR1 is SQVTM and CDR2 ANQGSEA. The CDR3 protein is CSVLGGSGANVLTF. CDR3 nucleotide sequence: TGCAGCGTTCTCGGGGGCTCTGGGGCCAACGTCCTGACTTTC.

This clonotype came up a few times. V usage is TRBV6-1 and J usage is TRBJ2-5, with TRBD1 identical over 7 bases. J lost 5 bases, V lost 4 bases, and 13 bases had no gene match. Germline V gene data show CDR1 as MNHNS and CDR2 as SASEGT. This CDR3 spans 16 amino acids. CDR3 DNA sequence: TGTGCCAGCAGTGGGCTTGACAGGGTCAATTACGAGACCCAGTACTTC. It translates to CASSGLDRVNYETQYF.

In its sample, this clonotype was seen many times. The genes are TRBV11-2 and TRBJ2-3; D unclear. The CDR3 has 15 residues. Germline V gene lookup returns CDR1 SGHAT and CDR2 FQNNGV. The V gene lost 2 bases and the J gene lost 6 bases, with 15 bases spanning the gap. The CDR3 sequence is CASSLMLGIPDTQYF. CDR3 in DNA: TGTGCCAGCAGCTTAATGCTTGGGATCCCCGATACGCAGTATTTT.

This clonotype was detected only a few times. V gene TRBV7-3 combines with J gene TRBJ1-1; possible D gene TRBD1, 5 bases. V lost 5 bases to trimming and J lost 4 bases, with 11 bases between them. CDR1 SGHTA and CDR2 FQGTGA come from the germline V gene. The CDR3 has 13 amino acids. CDR3 sequence (DNA): TGTGCCAGCAGCCAAGGGGATGCCACTGAAGCTTTCTTT. Translated: CASSQGDATEAFF.

This clonotype was seen a handful of times. Here the CDR3 reads CASSLPPRGAYNEQFF. The CDR3 nucleotides are TGTGCCAGCAGCTTACCCCCTAGGGGGGCCTACAATGAGCAGTTCTTC. The rearrangement links TRBV13 to TRBJ2-1; D possibly uses TRBD1 or TRBD2 (6 bases each). Germline V CDR1 and CDR2: PRHDT, FYEKMQ (reference sequence). V lost 2 bases to trimming and J lost 2 bases, with 13 bases between them. The length of the CDR3 is 16 residues.

The chain employs TRBV29-1 and TRBJ1-4; no clear D. The V end was cut by 4 bases, the J end by 8 bases, with 11 bases between. CDR1 and CDR2 (germline): SQVTM, ANQGSEA. The CDR3 contains 12 residues. CDR3 DNA: TGCAGCGTTGGAGCCCGAAACGAAAAACTGTTTTTT. It translates to CSVGARNEKLFF.

There are a few counts of this clonotype. J is TRBJ2-5 and V is TRBV10-3; 8 bases match TRBD1. The germline V gene has CDR1 ENHRY and CDR2 SYGVKD. The CDR3 totals 19 residues. The ends lost 3 bases at V and 5 bases at J; junction bases unmatched: 20. CDR3 bases: TGTGCCATCAGTGATGAGTGGAGCCAGGGGGCGGAGTATGGGGAGACCCAGTACTTC. It specifies CAISDEWSQGAEYGETQYF.

As to this clonotype: At one boundary the junction diverges from the germline segment, which might be a read error. The chain joins TRBV12-3 or TRBV12-4 to TRBJ1-4; D gene uncertain. This CDR3 is built from 16 residues. The CDR3 bases are TGTGCCAGCAGTCTCGGGCCAGGTCTCCCGTTTGAAGAACTGTTTTTT. Residues: CASSLGPGLPFEELFF.

This clonotype has only a few counts. The CDR3: CASSENPAGANVLTF. In DNA form, the CDR3 reads TGTGCCAGCAGCGAAAACCCTGCTGGGGCCAACGTCCTGACTTTC. V is TRBV7-2 and J is TRBJ2-6; no clear D. Trimming left V 5 bases short and J 2 bases short, with 10 bases between. CDR3 length equals 15 residues. Germline-derived CDR1 and CDR2 are SGHTA and FQGNSA. Full variable domain (remainder filled in from reference TRBV7-2 and TRBJ2-6): GAGVSQSPSNKVTEKGKDVELRCDPISGHTALYWYRQSLGQGLEFLIYFQGNSAPDKSGLPSDRFSAERTGGSVSTLTIQRTQQEDSAVYLCASSENPAGANVLTFGAGSRLTVL.

This rearrangement joins TRBV19 to TRBJ2-7; 9 nucleotides align to TRBD1. Looked up from germline, CDR1 is LNHDA and CDR2 is SQIVND (reference sequence). V trimming: 6 bases; J trimming: 3 bases; junction bases outside the gene matches: 6. This CDR3 contains 14 residues. For the CDR3, the DNA is TGTGCCAGTAGGGAGGGACAGGGAAACTACGAGCAGTACTTC. As protein: CASREGQGNYEQYF.

The chain uses TRBV21-1 and TRBJ2-7. TRBV21-1 is deemed a pseudogene. This CDR3 is built from 14 residues. CDR3 sequence reads: CASSKGRGTYEQYF. The CDR3 nucleotides read TGTGCCAGCAGCAAAGGTCGGGGTACCTACGAGCAGTACTTC.

The rearrangement uses TRBV6-2 or TRBV6-3 and TRBJ1-1, with D possibly TRBD1 on 5 matching bases. This CDR3 is built from 17 residues. V gave up 5 bases and J gave up 0 bases, with 19 bases separating them. Per germline, CDR1 MNHEY and CDR2 SVGEGT. This chain's CDR3 is CASSKTGGEALNTEAFF. DNA of the CDR3: TGTGCCAGCAGTAAAACGGGAGGGGAAGCCCTGAACACTGAAGCTTTCTTT.

J is TRBJ2-2 and V is TRBV28; 14 nucleotides agree with TRBD2. V gave up 10 bases and J gave up 4 bases; unmatched junction bases: 2. The CDR3 consists of 14 residues. CDR1 MDHEN and CDR2 SYDVKM come from the germline V gene. CDR3 residues: CATGTSGSTGELFF. Here the CDR3 DNA reads TGTGCCACCGGGACTAGCGGGAGCACCGGGGAGCTGTTTTTT.

The V call is TRBV28, the J call TRBJ2-5, with 8 positions matching TRBD2. CDR1 is MDHEN and CDR2 is SYDVKM in the germline V gene. CDR3 length: 16 amino acids. The V gene end was trimmed by 5 bases and the J gene end by 5 bases; junction bases not matched to a gene: 13. In DNA form, the CDR3 reads TGTGCCAGCAGTCCCCGTTGGAGGAGCGGGAGCGAGACCCAGTACTTC. Its protein product is CASSPRWRSGSETQYF.

The CDR3 sequence: CAWSIRADGYTF. The CDR3 nucleotides are TGTGCCTGGAGTATCAGAGCAGATGGCTACACCTTC. The J gene is TRBJ1-2, the V gene TRBV30, with D unresolved. In germline, CDR1 is GTSNPN, CDR2 SVGIG (reference sequence). The CDR3 is 12 residues long. V was trimmed by 2 bases and J by 6 bases, leaving 10 bases between them.

The chain uses TRBV7-9 and TRBJ1-4; TRBD1 matches at 7 bases. This CDR3 has 17 amino acids. Germline CDR1 and CDR2: SEHNR and FQNEAQ (reference sequence). V shed 5 bases, J shed 1 base, and the junction held 10 bases outside the gene matches. The CDR3 here is CASSQPGQVGTNEKLFF. CDR3 DNA sequence: TGTGCCAGCAGCCAGCCCGGACAGGTCGGAACTAATGAAAAACTGTTTTTT.

This clonotype was seen more than once but under ten times. This chain links TRBV7-9 with TRBJ2-7, with TRBD1 matching 10 bases. Germline CDR1 reads SEHNR; CDR2 reads FQNEAQ (reference sequence). V lost 2 bases and J lost 5; bases outside the gene matches: 12. The CDR3 length is 17 residues. Here the CDR3 DNA reads TGTGCCAGCAGCTTACAATCAGTCGGGACAGGGGTCGACGAGCAGTACTTC. It translates to CASSLQSVGTGVDEQYF.

A few counts support this clonotype. This sequence joins TRBV6-5 and TRBJ1-1; D is possibly TRBD1 (5 bases). The CDR3 covers 14 residues. The germline CDR1 and CDR2 sequences are MNHEY and SVGAGI. Trimming cost V 6 bases and J 3 bases, with 14 bases left between them. The CDR3 loop reads CASRIGGKDTEAFF. In nucleotides, the CDR3 is TGTGCCAGCAGGATCGGGGGAAAGGACACTGAAGCTTTCTTT.

The V and J genes are TRBV6-1 and TRBJ2-7, with D possibly matching TRBD2 (5 bases). From germline, CDR1 is MNHNS and CDR2 SASEGT. The CDR3 is made up of 12 amino acids. The germline V and J ends were trimmed by 7 bases and 1 base, with 8 bases remaining between them. CDR3 sequence reads: CASNGESYEQYF. The CDR3 DNA reads as TGTGCCAGCAATGGGGAGTCCTACGAGCAGTACTTC.

This clonotype has more than one count but fewer than ten. One end of the junction does not line up with germline, which may come from a read error. The chain employs TRBV9 and TRBJ2-7; D unresolved. This CDR3 is built from 13 residues. The germline CDR1 and CDR2 sequences are SGDLS and YYNGEE. The CDR3 region is CASSGLGSDEQYF. CDR3 in DNA: TGTGCCAGCAGCGGACTGGGCTCCGACGAGCAGTACTTC.

The gene calls are TRBV12-3 or TRBV12-4 and TRBJ1-4, with no clear D. This CDR3 has 13 residues. V was cut by 6 bases and J by 4 bases, with 9 bases left in between. The CDR3: CASRTRRNEKLFF. As DNA, the CDR3 is TGTGCCAGCAGGACAAGGCGTAATGAAAAACTGTTTTTT.

The gene calls are TRBV4-3 and TRBJ1-4; 11 positions match TRBD1. Unmatched junction bases numbered 10, after V lost 0 bases and J lost 7 bases. Germline CDR1 reads LGHNA; CDR2 reads YSLEER. The CDR3 extends over 18 amino acids. The CDR3 nucleotides are TGCGCCAGCAGCCAAGAGTCATGGACAGGGGGCGCGAGTGAAAAACTGTTTTTT. As protein: CASSQESWTGGASEKLFF.

The chain employs TRBV7-3 and TRBJ2-2; D could derive from TRBD1 or TRBD2 (6 bases each). The V gene's germline CDR1 is SGHTA and CDR2 FQGTGA. V was pared by 11 bases and J by 3 bases, with 16 bases between. CDR3 size: 14 residues. The CDR3 nucleotides are TGTGCCTCCTCGGGTAGGGGGGACACCGGGGAGCTGTTTTTT. It translates to CASSGRGDTGELFF.

This rearrangement joins TRBV15 to TRBJ2-7; tentative D call: TRBD2 (5 bases). This CDR3 is built from 16 residues. Trimming shortened V by 2 bases and J by 2 bases, and 16 bases separated the two germline ends. Germline values: CDR1 LNHNV, CDR2 YYDKDF (reference sequence). CDR3 coding DNA: TGTGCCACCAGCAGAAACCCGGAGGCAGGAGCCTACGAGCAGTACTTC. Amino acids: CATSRNPEAGAYEQYF.

The chain combines TRBV6-6 with TRBJ2-5; 10 nucleotides match TRBD1. The J call is doubtful: the DNA matches TRBJ2-7 better. Germline assignment: CDR1 MNHNY and CDR2 SVGAGI (reference sequence). The CDR3 has 14 residues. The chain's CDR3 is CASSHGQGEYEQYF. CDR3 sequence (DNA): TGTGCCAGCAGCCATGGACAGGGGGAGTACGAGCAGTACTTC.

The rearrangement links TRBV14 to TRBJ2-7; 10 bases fit TRBD1. Germline V gives CDR1 SGHDN, CDR2 FVKESK. Trimming took 2 bases from V and 12 from J; bases not matched to a gene: 13. This CDR3 has 15 amino acids. The CDR3 reads CASSQLETGGEVPYF. The CDR3 nucleotides are TGTGCCAGCAGCCAATTGGAGACAGGGGGCGAGGTACCGTACTTC.

The chain combines TRBV4-2 with TRBJ2-1; 8 bases fit TRBD2. Germline CDR1 reads LGHNA; CDR2 reads YNFKEQ. Unmatched junction bases numbered 13, after V lost 1 base and J lost 8 bases. The CDR3 totals 17 residues. The CDR3, as DNA: TGTGCCAGCAGCCAAGCCGTGCGGGAGGCCACTTTGGATGAGCAGTTCTTC. Amino acids: CASSQAVREATLDEQFF.